This T cell receptor beta chain derives from a study of blood T cell repertoires in COVID-19. Background on the study: The United States, Italy and Spain provided the acute and convalescent COVID-19 samples. In each case, the material was cDNA or gDNA derived from T cells, B-cell-depleted T cells, or PBMCs.

Trimming left V 6 bases short and J 9 bases short, with 18 bases between. CDR3 size: 14 residues. The germline V gene encodes CDR1 LGHNT and CDR2 FRNRAP. As originally analysed: Reference gene primer amplification in the assay estimated nucleated cell counts. Sequenced by immunoSEQ multiplex PCR; TCRdb stores in-frame clones only, minus some. For V, J and clone size, that table is used; D and trimming come from the DNA. In the table there are under 250,000 clones, 84% of which are singletons. Material for sequencing was peripheral blood. The sequence was collected from a woman aged 55-69 years who had recovered from COVID-19. The J gene is TRBJ1-3, the V gene TRBV12-5, with D unresolved. DNA of the CDR3: TGTGCTAGTGGCCCGGGAACCGAAGTTGGCACCATATATTTT. It encodes CASGPGTEVGTIYF. The full variable domain, with the rest looked up from reference TRBV12-5 and TRBJ1-3, is DARVTQTPRHKVTEMGQEVTMRCQPILGHNTVFWYRQTMMQGLELLAYFRNRAPLDDSGMPKDRFSAEMPDATLATLKIQPSEPRDSAVYFCASGPGTEVGTIYFGEGSWLTVV.